The 30 T cell receptor beta chains reported below all come from one sample, sequenced in a study of OX40 agonist ivuxolimab in advanced cancers. Data came from immunoSEQ multiplex PCR; TCRdb stores just in-frame clones and leaves some out. The profile shows tens of thousands of clones, 80% to 95% of them singletons. The material was CD4+ or CD8+ T cells sorted from blood, obtained in a trial of the OX40 agonist ivuxolimab. The origin of the receptors is an adult with an advanced solid tumor such as melanoma, head and neck, liver or kidney cancer.

V and J are TRBV2 and TRBJ1-4; D remains ambiguous. CDR3 length: 14 residues. The ends were cut back, 1 base at V and 8 bases at J, with 11 bases in the middle. Germline V gene lookup returns CDR1 SNHLY and CDR2 FYNNEI. CDR3: CASSEGGGREKLFF. The CDR3 DNA reads as TGTGCCAGCAGTGAAGGAGGCGGTAGAGAAAAACTGTTTTTT.

The chain employs TRBV28 and TRBJ2-3, with 13 bases fitting TRBD2. The CDR3 runs to 16 residues. Losses at the gene ends were 4 bases for V and 0 bases for J; bases not matched to a gene: 1. CDR1 is MDHEN and CDR2 is SYDVKM in the germline V gene. CDR3 protein: CASSWTSGSSTDTQYF. CDR3 DNA sequence: TGTGCCAGCAGTTGGACTAGCGGGAGCAGCACAGATACGCAGTATTTT.

The chain joins TRBV6-1 to TRBJ1-1; D gene ambiguous. The CDR3 extends over 13 amino acids. Germline V gives CDR1 MNHNS, CDR2 SASEGT. V was clipped by 5 bases and J by 5 bases, with 12 bases between them. CDR3 sequence reads: CASSYGRETEAFF. DNA for the CDR3: TGTGCCAGCAGTTATGGAAGGGAAACTGAAGCTTTCTTT.

The rearrangement joins TRBV7-9 to TRBJ2-5, with D unclear. The end of the DNA is better explained by TRBJ2-7, so the J call may be wrong. The CDR3 sequence is 12 residues long. Germline CDR1 and CDR2: SEHNR and FQNEAQ (reference sequence). In DNA form, the CDR3 reads TGTGCCAGCAGCGCCTTGGGGTACGAGCAGTACTTC. It is translated as CASSALGYEQYF.

This chain connects TRBV12-1 to TRBJ2-1; the table's D call, TRBD2, was not checked against the DNA. TRBV12-1 is classified as a pseudogene. The CDR3 has 16 amino acids. CDR3 amino acids: CASSPSSGSQKGEQFF. In nucleotides, the CDR3 is TGTGCCAGCAGCCCGAGTAGCGGGAGTCAAAAGGGTGAGCAGTTCTTC.

The chain employs TRBV27 and TRBJ1-1, with a tentative D call TRBD1 (5 bases). This CDR3 region has 14 residues. V was pared by 3 bases and J by 1 base, with 9 bases between. Germline V CDR1 and CDR2: MNHEY, SMNVEV (reference sequence). CDR3 DNA sequence: TGTGCCAGCAGTTTGCAGGGTTCGAACACTGAAGCTTTCTTT. This sequence encodes CASSLQGSNTEAFF.

This clone was recorded once. This chain uses TRBV30 with TRBJ2-2; D ambiguous. Trimming pared 0 bases from V and 7 bases from J, leaving 3 bases between. The CDR3 extends over 11 amino acids. The germline gives CDR1 GTSNPN, CDR2 SVGIG (reference sequence). The CDR3 region has the DNA TGTGCCTGGAGTGTGGGCGGGGAGCTGTTTTTT. It encodes CAWSVGGELFF.

This chain uses TRBV19 with TRBJ1-2; D gene uncertain. Trimming took 3 bases from V and 5 from J, leaving 7 bases between them. Germline CDR1 LNHDA, CDR2 SQIVND (reference sequence). There are 12 residues in the CDR3. CDR3 bases: TGTGCCAGTAGTATCGACCGTTATGGCTACACCTTC. Amino acid sequence: CASSIDRYGYTF.

The chain carries TRBV29-1 and TRBJ1-2; 9 bases map to TRBD1. Trimming took 6 bases from V and 7 from J; bases not matched to a gene: 6. Germline assignment: CDR1 SQVTM and CDR2 ANQGSEA. This CDR3 has 12 residues. Here the CDR3 reads CSVDRDRVGYTF. CDR3 sequence (DNA): TGCAGCGTCGACCGGGACAGGGTTGGCTACACCTTC.

V and J are TRBV6-1 and TRBJ2-7, with 9 bases matching TRBD1. The CDR3 runs 16 residues. Per germline, CDR1 MNHNS and CDR2 SASEGT. J gave up 2 bases and V 4 bases, and 9 bases lay outside the gene matches. The CDR3, as DNA: TGTGCCAGCAGTGCCTCCGGGACAGGGTCTCCCTACGAGCAGTACTTC. It specifies CASSASGTGSPYEQYF.

The CDR3 DNA follows: TGTGCCAGCAGCCGACAGGGGAGCTATGGCTACACCTTC. It translates to CASSRQGSYGYTF. This chain joins TRBV6-5 and TRBJ1-2; TRBD1 matches 8 bases. This CDR3 comprises 13 residues. After removal of 6 bases from V and 4 bases from J, the junction contained 4 bases not matched to a gene. Per germline, CDR1 MNHEY and CDR2 SVGAGI.

J is TRBJ2-3 and V is TRBV7-8; TRBD1 might be the D (5 bases). V lost 5 bases and J 6 bases, leaving 9 bases between the germline ends. The CDR3 runs 12 residues. Germline assignment: CDR1 SGHVS and CDR2 FQNEAQ. CDR3 coding DNA: TGTGCCAGCAGCACCCCAGGGGATACGCAGTATTTT. Translated: CASSTPGDTQYF.

The J gene is TRBJ1-2, the V gene TRBV5-4; 8 bases agree with TRBD1. The CDR3 runs to 13 residues. V gave up 5 bases and J gave up 4 bases; unmatched junction bases: 4. CDR1 and CDR2 (germline): SGHNT, YYREEE (reference sequence). The CDR3 DNA sequence: TGTGCCAGCAGGAATACAGGGGGCTATGGCTACACCTTC. Residues: CASRNTGGYGYTF.

Written as DNA, the CDR3 is TGCGCCAGCAGCTCCGAGGAACCGTACACTGAAGCTTTCTTT. This gives the protein CASSSEEPYTEAFF. This chain links TRBV5-1 with TRBJ1-1; D remains unclear. Germline-derived CDR1 and CDR2 are SGHRS and YFSETQ. The CDR3 runs to 14 residues. Trimming left V 3 bases short and J 3 bases short, with 12 bases between.

This rearrangement joins TRBV30 to TRBJ1-2, with no clear D. Trimming removed 1 base at V and 8 bases at J, with 20 bases between. Germline V CDR1 and CDR2: GTSNPN, SVGIG (reference sequence). The CDR3 has 15 amino acids. As DNA, the CDR3 is TGTGCCTGGAGTGCTACGACAAAAGGACTGCGCGGCTACACCTTC. It specifies CAWSATTKGLRGYTF.

The rearrangement joins TRBV5-1 to TRBJ2-3; D perhaps matches TRBD1 (6 bases). V shed 7 bases and J shed 5 bases, with 17 bases lying between them. The V gene's germline CDR1 is SGHRS and CDR2 YFSETQ. The CDR3 is 14 residues long. CDR3 nucleotides: TGCGCCAGCTCCGGGACAACGACTCTAGATACGCAGTATTTT. This translates into CASSGTTTLDTQYF.

This rearrangement joins TRBV29-1 to TRBJ2-3; D is perhaps TRBD2 (5 bases). The CDR3 sequence is 14 residues long. With 7 bases removed from V and 1 base from J, the gap between germline ends came to 15 bases. The V gene's germline CDR1 is SQVTM and CDR2 ANQGSEA. CDR3 coding DNA: TGCAGCGCTAGACTAAGCGGCGGCACAGATACGCAGTATTTT. It translates to CSARLSGGTDTQYF.

The chain joins TRBV7-2 to TRBJ2-1; 8 bases line up with TRBD2. The CDR3 runs 15 residues. Looked up from germline, CDR1 is SGHTA and CDR2 is FQGNSA. Losses at the gene ends were 1 base for V and 3 bases for J; bases not matched to a gene: 2. This CDR3 is CASSLEGTSYNEQFF. CDR3 in DNA: TGTGCCAGCAGCTTAGAGGGGACTAGCTACAATGAGCAGTTCTTC.

This clone was counted only a few times. The V call is TRBV11-2, the J call TRBJ2-2; D remains unclear. The CDR3 extends over 16 amino acids. CDR1 and CDR2 from the germline V gene are SGHAT and FQNNGV. V gave up 2 bases and J gave up 4 bases, with 14 bases separating them. As DNA, the CDR3 is TGTGCCAGCAGCTTACTATCCATAACTACCACCGGGGAGCTGTTTTTT. Protein sequence: CASSLLSITTTGELFF. The full variable domain, in which reference TRBV11-2 and TRBJ2-2 provide the parts outside the CDR3, is EAGVAQSPRYKIIEKRQSVAFWCNPISGHATLYWYQQILGQGPKLLIQFQNNGVVDDSQLPKDRFSAERLKGVDSTLKIQPAKLEDSAVYLCASSLLSITTTGELFFGEGSRLTVL.

The chain employs TRBV5-5 and TRBJ1-2, with TRBD1 matching 7 bases. With V trimmed by 0 bases and J by 2 bases, 4 bases remained unmatched. From germline, CDR1 is SGHKS and CDR2 YYEKEE (reference sequence). This CDR3 contains 15 residues. In DNA, the CDR3 is TGTGCCAGCAGCTTGGGACCGGGACAGAACTATGGCTACACCTTC. Translation: CASSLGPGQNYGYTF.

This clone was seen a single time. The rearrangement joins TRBV28 to TRBJ1-2, with D possibly TRBD1 on 5 matching bases. Germline V gives CDR1 MDHEN, CDR2 SYDVKM. The V end was cut by 2 bases, the J end by 8 bases, with 18 bases between. The CDR3 is made up of 15 amino acids. CDR3: CASSLVTGTGGGYTF. DNA for the CDR3: TGTGCCAGCAGTTTAGTAACCGGGACGGGCGGAGGCTACACCTTC.

The chain uses TRBV4-3 and TRBJ1-3; 7 bases are shared with TRBD1. The CDR3 covers 18 residues. Trimming took 0 bases from V and 0 from J; bases not matched to a gene: 8. Looked up from germline, CDR1 is LGHNA and CDR2 is YSLEER. Here the CDR3 reads CASSQDTGQAPSGNTIYF. CDR3 sequence (DNA): TGCGCCAGCAGCCAAGATACTGGACAGGCACCCTCTGGAAACACCATATATTTT.

J is TRBJ1-5 and V is TRBV4-2, with D possibly TRBD1 on 5 matching bases. The CDR3 runs 15 residues. Germline lookup yields CDR1 LGHNA and CDR2 YNFKEQ. The V and J ends lost 1 base and 2 bases respectively, with 9 bases between them. The CDR3 DNA sequence: TGTGCCAGCAGCCAAGGAGTACAGGGCAATCAGCCCCAGCATTTT. It specifies CASSQGVQGNQPQHF.

The V and J genes are TRBV30 and TRBJ2-3; 12 bases map to TRBD1. The CDR3 is 17 amino acids. V shed 7 bases, J shed 4 bases, and the junction held 15 bases outside the gene matches. Germline V CDR1 and CDR2: GTSNPN, SVGIG (reference sequence). Here the CDR3 reads CASGGTGGSRWADTQYF. In nucleotides, the CDR3 is TGTGCCTCAGGGGGGACAGGGGGCTCCCGTTGGGCAGATACGCAGTATTTT.

CDR3 protein: CASSWNRGNEQFF. DNA of the CDR3: TGTGCCAGCAGCTGGAACCGGGGCAATGAGCAGTTCTTC. V gene TRBV13 combines with J gene TRBJ2-1; D is possibly TRBD2 (5 bases). The CDR3 has 13 amino acids. Germline CDR1 and CDR2: PRHDT and FYEKMQ (reference sequence). V lost 4 bases and J lost 6, with 10 bases in between.

The chain links TRBV28 to TRBJ2-1; 9 positions match TRBD1. Germline CDR1 and CDR2: MDHEN and SYDVKM. CDR3 length equals 14 residues. The trim removed 10 bases at V and 6 bases at J, leaving 10 bases unmatched. In DNA, the CDR3 is TGTGCCACCTTAGGGGGGACAGGGCCCAATGAGCAGTTCTTC. Its translation is CATLGGTGPNEQFF.

The V and J genes are TRBV11-3 and TRBJ2-7; 7 positions match TRBD1. Trimming cost V 0 bases and J 3 bases; bases outside gene matches: 5. This CDR3 is built from 15 residues. Germline loops: CDR1 SGHNT, CDR2 YENEEA. CDR3 sequence: CASSLDPGGVYEQYF. In nucleotides, the CDR3 is TGTGCCAGCAGCTTAGACCCAGGGGGAGTCTACGAGCAGTACTTC.

This rearrangement joins TRBV28 to TRBJ2-7; D gene unclear. The CDR3 contains 15 residues. Germline values: CDR1 MDHEN, CDR2 SYDVKM. Trimming removed 3 bases at V and 3 bases at J, with 15 bases between. The CDR3 loop is CASSFAKGQYYEQYF. CDR3 nucleotide sequence: TGTGCCAGCAGTTTCGCGAAAGGGCAGTACTACGAGCAGTACTTC.

The chain uses TRBV11-2 and TRBJ2-5, with 11 positions matching TRBD2. After removal of 4 bases from V and 1 base from J, the junction contained 5 bases not matched to a gene. The CDR3 runs to 16 residues. Germline V CDR1 and CDR2: SGHAT, FQNNGV. Written as DNA, the CDR3 is TGTGCCAGCAGCTACTGGGGGACTAGCGGCCAAGAGACCCAGTACTTC. It yields the protein CASSYWGTSGQETQYF.

This clone was recorded only once. V gene TRBV30 combines with J gene TRBJ2-7; 13 nucleotides line up with TRBD2. The CDR3 contains 15 residues. J was trimmed by 3 bases and V by 4 bases; bases with no gene match: 6. CDR1 is GTSNPN and CDR2 is SVGIG in the germline V gene (reference sequence). In DNA form, the CDR3 reads TGTGCCTGGACCCTAGGACTAGCGGGGGTCTACGAGCAGTACTTC. Translated: CAWTLGLAGVYEQYF.